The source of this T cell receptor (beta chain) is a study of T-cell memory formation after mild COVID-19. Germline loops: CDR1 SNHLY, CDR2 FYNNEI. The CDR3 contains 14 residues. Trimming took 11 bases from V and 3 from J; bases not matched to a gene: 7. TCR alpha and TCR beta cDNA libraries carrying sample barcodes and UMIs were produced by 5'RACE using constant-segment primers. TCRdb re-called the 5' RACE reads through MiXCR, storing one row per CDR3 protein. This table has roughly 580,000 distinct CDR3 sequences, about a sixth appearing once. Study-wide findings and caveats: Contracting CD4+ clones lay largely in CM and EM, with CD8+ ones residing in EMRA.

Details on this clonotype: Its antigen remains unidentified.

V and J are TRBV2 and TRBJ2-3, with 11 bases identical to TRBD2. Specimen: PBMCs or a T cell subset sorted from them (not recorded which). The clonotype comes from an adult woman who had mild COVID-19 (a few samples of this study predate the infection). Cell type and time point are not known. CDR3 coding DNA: TGTGCCGGAGTAGCGGGGGGGCCGACAGATACGCAGTATTTT. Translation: CAGVAGGPTDTQYF.